The next 24 T cell receptor beta chains were all read from a single sample in a study of blood T cell repertoires in COVID-19. Data came from immunoSEQ multiplex PCR; TCRdb stores just in-frame clones and leaves some out. The sample has about 230,000 clones, about nine tenths seen once; the top ten hold less than 20%. Material: PBMCs or T cells enriched from blood (not recorded which). The receptors derive from a man aged 18 to 29 who had recovered from COVID-19.

The chain carries TRBV28 and TRBJ2-5; D is perhaps TRBD2 (7 bases). V was pared by 3 bases and J by 3 bases, with 17 bases between. This CDR3 comprises 16 residues. Germline assignment: CDR1 MDHEN and CDR2 SYDVKM. The CDR3 reads CASSFRRGAVKETQYF. In nucleotides, the CDR3 is TGTGCCAGCAGTTTCCGTCGGGGGGCCGTAAAAGAGACCCAGTACTTC.

J is TRBJ2-7 and V is TRBV6-5; TRBD1 agrees at 7 bases. Germline V gene data show CDR1 as MNHEY and CDR2 as SVGAGI. The CDR3 extends over 13 amino acids. The trim removed 8 bases at V and 0 bases at J, leaving 4 bases unmatched. CDR3 DNA sequence: TGTGCCAGCGGTAGGGACAGCTCCTACGAGCAGTACTTC. Amino acid sequence: CASGRDSSYEQYF.

The J gene is TRBJ2-1, the V gene TRBV11-2, with 8 bases matching TRBD1. This CDR3 spans 15 amino acids. J was trimmed by 9 bases and V by 5 bases; bases with no gene match: 12. Germline CDR1 is SGHAT and CDR2 is FQNNGV. DNA of the CDR3: TGTGCCAGCAGCACATTCAGGGGGCCGGGGAGTGAGCAGTTCTTC. Amino acid sequence: CASSTFRGPGSEQFF.

This chain links TRBV9 with TRBJ2-1; 11 bases map to TRBD1. The ends lost 0 bases at V and 6 bases at J; junction bases unmatched: 8. The CDR3 spans 17 residues. From germline, CDR1 is SGDLS and CDR2 YYNGEE. CDR3 nucleotide sequence: TGTGCCAGCAGCGTAGGTTGGACAGGGGGCTCGGGCAATGAGCAGTTCTTC. Residues: CASSVGWTGGSGNEQFF.

This clone occurred a few times. The V call is TRBV2, the J call TRBJ1-2; D remains unclear. The CDR3 runs to 11 residues. Germline V gives CDR1 SNHLY, CDR2 FYNNEI. V was pared by 1 base and J by 14 bases, with 11 bases between. In DNA, the CDR3 is TGTGCCAGCAGTGAAGTCACCGAGCGTACCTTC. This sequence encodes CASSEVTERTF. The full variable domain, in which reference TRBV2 and TRBJ1-2 provide the parts outside the CDR3, is EPEVTQTPSHQVTQMGQEVILRCVPISNHLYFYWYRQILGQKVEFLVSFYNNEISEKSEIFDDQFSVERPDGSNFTLKIRSTKLEDSAMYFCASSEVTERTFGSGTRLTVV.

The rearrangement links TRBV7-8 to TRBJ2-2, with a possible D match to TRBD2 (5 bases). V lost 7 bases and J 1 base, leaving 10 bases between the germline ends. The CDR3 length is 14 residues. Germline V gene data show CDR1 as SGHVS and CDR2 as FQNEAQ. CDR3 nucleotides: TGTGCCAGCACCCAAGAGGGGAACACCGGGGAGCTGTTTTTT. Its protein product is CASTQEGNTGELFF.

Only a few counts were recorded for this clone. The V and J genes are TRBV9 and TRBJ1-6; perhaps TRBD1 as D (5 bases). There are 16 residues in the CDR3. Germline CDR1 reads SGDLS; CDR2 reads YYNGEE. Trimming left V 4 bases short and J 7 bases short, with 18 bases between. CDR3 region: CASSSRWGRANSPLHF. In DNA, the CDR3 is TGTGCCAGCAGCAGTAGGTGGGGCAGAGCCAATTCACCCCTCCACTTT.

The rearrangement joins TRBV12-3 or TRBV12-4 to TRBJ2-7; D perhaps matches TRBD1 (5 bases). The CDR3 is made up of 13 amino acids. The V end was cut by 4 bases, the J end by 4 bases, with 11 bases between. The CDR3 DNA reads as TGTGCCAGCAGTTCACCTCGGACATACGAGCAGTACTTC. This codes for CASSSPRTYEQYF.

In DNA form, the CDR3 reads TGCGCCAGCAGCCCCTTGTCGGGAGTGGGGAATGAGCAGTTCTTC. Its protein is CASSPLSGVGNEQFF. The chain carries TRBV5-1 and TRBJ2-1; D perhaps matches TRBD2 (6 bases). The V gene's germline CDR1 is SGHRS and CDR2 YFSETQ. The V gene lost 4 bases and the J gene lost 7 bases, with 18 bases spanning the gap. The CDR3 has 15 amino acids.

The chain uses TRBV12-3 or TRBV12-4 and TRBJ1-1; 9 bases are shared with TRBD1. The length of the CDR3 is 13 residues. The J segment lost 7 bases and the V segment lost 6 bases, leaving 6 bases of the junction unmatched. DNA of the CDR3: TGTGCCAGCAGATCTACAGGGGGCAATGAAGCTTTCTTT. Encoded protein: CASRSTGGNEAFF.

The chain has TRBV6-5 and TRBJ2-7; TRBD2 matches 10 bases. The CDR3 has 15 amino acids. From germline, CDR1 is MNHEY and CDR2 SVGAGI. With V trimmed by 7 bases and J by 4 bases, 10 bases remained unmatched. The DNA of the CDR3 is TGTGCCAGCATGATACTAGCGGGGCTTGCTTACGAGCAGTACTTC. Translation gives CASMILAGLAYEQYF.

The gene calls are TRBV2 and TRBJ2-5; the match to TRBD2 covers 13 bases. CDR1 SNHLY and CDR2 FYNNEI come from the germline V gene. The CDR3 loop spans 17 amino acids. V dropped 2 bases and J dropped 5; count of bases not matched to a gene: 8. CDR3 nucleotide sequence: TGTGCCAGCAGTGAACCGGTTGGACTAGCGGGAGTGGAGACCCAGTACTTC. This sequence encodes CASSEPVGLAGVETQYF.

The chain is built from TRBV3-1 (or the pseudogene TRBV3-2) and TRBJ2-1; 10 bases are a match to TRBD1. The V and J ends lost 10 bases and 7 bases, in that order; junction bases with no gene match: 19. This CDR3 comprises 17 residues. Germline V CDR1 and CDR2: LGHDT, YNNKEL (reference sequence). The CDR3: CATSPNGDRGNLNEQFF. The DNA for the CDR3 is TGTGCCACCAGTCCGAATGGGGACAGGGGTAATTTGAATGAGCAGTTCTTC.

The chain combines TRBV11-3 with TRBJ2-7; 12 bases line up with TRBD2. The CDR3 is 17 amino acids. The J segment lost 2 bases and the V segment lost 6 bases, leaving 11 bases of the junction unmatched. CDR1 and CDR2 (germline): SGHNT, YENEEA. CDR3: CASRYRLAGGSAYEQYF. Here the CDR3 DNA reads TGTGCCAGCAGATACCGGCTAGCGGGAGGGTCTGCCTACGAGCAGTACTTC.

This sequence joins TRBV3-1 (or the pseudogene TRBV3-2) and TRBJ2-7; TRBD1 aligns across 7 bases. The trim removed 0 bases at V and 5 bases at J, leaving 7 bases unmatched. Germline V gene lookup returns CDR1 LGHDT and CDR2 YNNKEL (reference sequence). The CDR3 is made up of 15 amino acids. The CDR3 region has the DNA TGTGCCAGCAGCCAAGAGAGTCAGGGGGTCGACGAGCAGTACTTC. Its translation is CASSQESQGVDEQYF.

To note about this clone: Germline is not matched at one junction end, which may reflect a read error. V and J are TRBV5-4 and TRBJ2-4, with D possibly being TRBD1 or TRBD2 (6 bases each). Germline lookup yields CDR1 SGHNT and CDR2 YYREEE (reference sequence). The CDR3 is 15 amino acids. CDR3 sequence reads: CASTLGGSRANIQYF. CDR3 bases: TGTGCCAGCACCTTGGGGGGCAGCAGGGCAAACATTCAGTACTTC. The whole variable domain, filled in from reference TRBV5-4 and TRBJ2-4, reads ETGVTQSPTHLIKTRGQQVTLRCSSQSGHNTVSWYQQALGQGPQFIFQYYREEENGRGNFPPRFSGLQFPNYSSELNVNALELDDSALYLCASTLGGSRANIQYFGAGTRLSVL.

This rearrangement joins TRBV24-1 to TRBJ2-1; perhaps TRBD2 as D (6 bases). Germline values: CDR1 KGHDR, CDR2 SFDVKD. The CDR3 contains 14 residues. Deletions cut 7 bases from V and 6 bases from J, with 15 bases between. CDR3 nucleotide sequence: TGTGCCACCAGCGGGGCGGAGCGGGTCAATGAGCAGTTCTTC. Its protein product is CATSGAERVNEQFF.

The gene calls are TRBV3-1 (or the pseudogene TRBV3-2) and TRBJ2-3, with 7 bases matching TRBD2. The germline CDR1 and CDR2 sequences are LGHDT and YNNKEL (reference sequence). This CDR3 spans 13 amino acids. J was trimmed by 14 bases and V by 2 bases; bases with no gene match: 10. CDR3 in DNA: TGTGCCAGCAGCCAAAGTTCGACTAGCTCTCCGTATTTT. Amino acids: CASSQSSTSSPYF.

The chain uses TRBV2 and TRBJ2-1, with a tentative D call TRBD2 (6 bases). The germline V and J ends were trimmed by 3 bases and 7 bases, with 7 bases remaining between them. The CDR3 covers 12 residues. The germline V gene encodes CDR1 SNHLY and CDR2 FYNNEI. The DNA for the CDR3 is TGTGCCAGCAGTGAGGGGAGGAATGAGCAGTTCTTC. Translated: CASSEGRNEQFF.

This clone came up once. The chain has TRBV4-2 and TRBJ2-1, with D maybe TRBD2 (7 bases). V lost 1 base to trimming and J lost 6 bases, with 13 bases between them. CDR3 size: 15 residues. Germline V gene lookup returns CDR1 LGHNA and CDR2 YNFKEQ. The CDR3 sequence is CASSQVGGAGNEQFF. Written as DNA, the CDR3 is TGTGCCAGCAGCCAAGTTGGGGGGGCGGGCAATGAGCAGTTCTTC.

This clone was picked up one time. The chain joins TRBV6-6 to TRBJ1-2; 9 bases line up with TRBD1. Trimming took 6 bases from V and 6 from J; bases not matched to a gene: 8. CDR1 is MNHNY and CDR2 is SVGAGI in the germline V gene (reference sequence). The CDR3 sequence is 14 residues long. This CDR3 is CASRDRGQWDGYTF. CDR3 in DNA: TGTGCCAGCAGGGACAGGGGCCAGTGGGATGGCTACACCTTC.

The chain recombines TRBV7-9 with TRBJ2-5; D is ambiguous. Germline CDR1 SEHNR, CDR2 FQNEAQ (reference sequence). V was clipped by 4 bases and J by 1 base, with 4 bases between them. The CDR3 sequence is 12 residues long. The DNA for the CDR3 is TGTGCCAGCAGCTCTCCCCAAGAGACCCAGTACTTC. Translation: CASSSPQETQYF.

This chain's CDR3 is CASSEQGNYGYTF. CDR3 in DNA: TGTGCCAGCAGTGAACAGGGTAACTATGGCTACACCTTC. This sequence joins TRBV2 and TRBJ1-2, with D perhaps matching TRBD1 (5 bases). The germline gives CDR1 SNHLY, CDR2 FYNNEI. V shed 2 bases and J shed 1 base, with 5 bases lying between them. The CDR3 extends over 13 amino acids.

The gene calls are TRBV29-1 and TRBJ2-3, with no clear D. CDR1 and CDR2 (germline): SQVTM, ANQGSEA. V was pared by 1 base and J by 0 bases, with 8 bases between. CDR3 length equals 14 residues. CDR3 DNA sequence: TGCAGCGTTGAAGTTTCTACTAGCACAGATACGCAGTATTTT. Protein product: CSVEVSTSTDTQYF.